This T cell receptor (beta chain) was sequenced during a study of control samples from healthy donors and cancer patients. Sequencing used immunoSEQ multiplex PCR; TCRdb keeps in-frame clones, though not all of them. The sample lists about 150,000 clones, about nine tenths occurring once. Trimming removed 4 bases from V and 2 bases from J; junction bases left unmatched: 5. This CDR3 region has 15 residues. Germline CDR1 is PRHDT and CDR2 is FYEKMQ (reference sequence). This chain connects TRBV13 to TRBJ1-2; 9 bases are shared with TRBD1. The sequenced sample was blood. This receptor was obtained from a man under 40 in good health. The CDR3 sequence is CASSSPGQGNYGYTF. CDR3 DNA sequence: TGTGCCAGCAGCTCACCGGGACAGGGCAACTATGGCTACACCTTC.